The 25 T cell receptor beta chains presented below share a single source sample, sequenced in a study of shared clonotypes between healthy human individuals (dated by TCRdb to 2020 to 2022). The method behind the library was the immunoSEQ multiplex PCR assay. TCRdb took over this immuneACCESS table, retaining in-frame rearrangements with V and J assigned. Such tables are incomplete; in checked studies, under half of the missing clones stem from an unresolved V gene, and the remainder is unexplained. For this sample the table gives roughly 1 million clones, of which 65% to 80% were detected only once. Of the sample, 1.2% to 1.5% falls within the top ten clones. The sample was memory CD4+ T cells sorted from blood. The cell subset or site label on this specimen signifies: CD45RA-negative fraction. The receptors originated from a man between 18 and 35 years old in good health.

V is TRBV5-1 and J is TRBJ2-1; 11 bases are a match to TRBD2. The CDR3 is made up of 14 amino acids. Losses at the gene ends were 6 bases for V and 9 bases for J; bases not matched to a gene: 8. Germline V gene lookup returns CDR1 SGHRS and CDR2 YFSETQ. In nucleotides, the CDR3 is TGCGCCAGCATGGTCCTAGCGGGAGGAGGTGAGCAGTTCTTC. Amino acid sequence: CASMVLAGGGEQFF.

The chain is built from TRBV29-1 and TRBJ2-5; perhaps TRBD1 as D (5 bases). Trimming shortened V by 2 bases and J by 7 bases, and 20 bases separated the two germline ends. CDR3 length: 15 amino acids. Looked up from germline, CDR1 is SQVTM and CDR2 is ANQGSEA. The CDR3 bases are TGCAGCGTTGAACCACCAGGTCGCCCCCAGGGGACCCAGTACTTC. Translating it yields CSVEPPGRPQGTQYF.

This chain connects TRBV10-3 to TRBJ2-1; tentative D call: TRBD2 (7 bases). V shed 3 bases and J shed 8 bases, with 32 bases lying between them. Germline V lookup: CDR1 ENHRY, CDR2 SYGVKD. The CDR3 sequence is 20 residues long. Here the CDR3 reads CAISDNSWARRRGPLDEQFF. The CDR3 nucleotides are TGTGCCATCAGTGACAACAGTTGGGCGCGTCGGCGGGGGCCCCTCGATGAGCAGTTCTTC.

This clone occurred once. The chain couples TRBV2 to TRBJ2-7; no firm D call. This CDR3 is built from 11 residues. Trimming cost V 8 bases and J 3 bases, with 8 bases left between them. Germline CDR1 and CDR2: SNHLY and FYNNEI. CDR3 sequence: CASGRNYEQYF. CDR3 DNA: TGTGCCAGCGGTCGTAACTACGAGCAGTACTTC.

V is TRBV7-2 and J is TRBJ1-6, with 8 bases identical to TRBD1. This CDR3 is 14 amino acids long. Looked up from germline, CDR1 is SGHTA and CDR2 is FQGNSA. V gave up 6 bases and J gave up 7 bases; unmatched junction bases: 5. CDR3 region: CASRQRQGNSPLHF. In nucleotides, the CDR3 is TGTGCCAGCAGGCAGAGACAGGGGAATTCACCCCTCCACTTT.

CDR3 DNA sequence: TGTGCCAGCAGCTTAGACCTAGGTTCCTACAATGAGCAGTTCTTC. Protein: CASSLDLGSYNEQFF. J is TRBJ2-1 and V is TRBV7-8; D gene ambiguous. CDR1 SGHVS and CDR2 FQNEAQ come from the germline V gene. CDR3 length equals 15 residues. V was clipped by 1 base and J by 1 base, with 8 bases between them.

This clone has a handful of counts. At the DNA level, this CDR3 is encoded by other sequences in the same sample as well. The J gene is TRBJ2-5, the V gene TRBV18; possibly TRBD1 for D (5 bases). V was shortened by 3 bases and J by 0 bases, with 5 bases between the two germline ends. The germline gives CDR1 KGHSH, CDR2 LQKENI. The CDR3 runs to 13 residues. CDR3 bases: TGTGCCAGCTCACCGGGGCACCAAGAGACCCAGTACTTC. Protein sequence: CASSPGHQETQYF.

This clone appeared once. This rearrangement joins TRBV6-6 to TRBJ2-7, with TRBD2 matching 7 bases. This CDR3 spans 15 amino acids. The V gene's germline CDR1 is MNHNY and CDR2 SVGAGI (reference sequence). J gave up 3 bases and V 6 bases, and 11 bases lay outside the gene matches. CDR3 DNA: TGTGCCAGCAGGGAAACACTAGCGAATCGCTACGAGCAGTACTTC. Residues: CASRETLANRYEQYF.

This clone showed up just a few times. The CDR3 loop is CASRYRGQDGYTF. In nucleotides, the CDR3 is TGTGCCAGCAGGTACAGGGGGCAAGATGGCTACACCTTC. The chain combines TRBV2 with TRBJ1-2; 9 bases fit TRBD1. The CDR3 runs 13 residues. V trimming: 6 bases; J trimming: 6 bases; junction bases outside the gene matches: 5. Germline CDR1 reads SNHLY; CDR2 reads FYNNEI.

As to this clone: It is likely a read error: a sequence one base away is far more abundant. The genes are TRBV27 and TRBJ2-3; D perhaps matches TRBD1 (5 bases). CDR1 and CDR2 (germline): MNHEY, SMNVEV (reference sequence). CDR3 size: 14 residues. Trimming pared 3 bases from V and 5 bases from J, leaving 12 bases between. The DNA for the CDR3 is TGTGCCAGCAGTTTCATAAGGGGTATAGATACGCAGTATTTT. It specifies CASSFIRGIDTQYF.

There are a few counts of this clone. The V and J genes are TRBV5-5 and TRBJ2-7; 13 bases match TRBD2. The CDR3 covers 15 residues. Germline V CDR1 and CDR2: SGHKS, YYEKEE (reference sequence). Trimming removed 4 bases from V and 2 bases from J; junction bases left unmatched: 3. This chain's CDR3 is CASSPGLAGAYEQYF. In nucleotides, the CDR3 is TGTGCCAGCAGCCCTGGACTAGCGGGAGCCTACGAGCAGTACTTC.

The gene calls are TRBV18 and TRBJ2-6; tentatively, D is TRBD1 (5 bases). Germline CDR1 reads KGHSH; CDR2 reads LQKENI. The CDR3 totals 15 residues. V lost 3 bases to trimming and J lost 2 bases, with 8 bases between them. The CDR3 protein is CASSPDIAGANVLTF. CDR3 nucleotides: TGTGCCAGCTCACCGGACATTGCTGGGGCCAACGTCCTGACTTTC.

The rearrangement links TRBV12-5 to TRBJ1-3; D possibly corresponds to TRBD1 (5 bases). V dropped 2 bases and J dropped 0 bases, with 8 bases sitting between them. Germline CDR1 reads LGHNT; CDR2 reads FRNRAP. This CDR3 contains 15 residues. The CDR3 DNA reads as TGTGCTAGTGGTTTGACAGGTTCCTCTGGAAACACCATATATTTT. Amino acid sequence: CASGLTGSSGNTIYF.

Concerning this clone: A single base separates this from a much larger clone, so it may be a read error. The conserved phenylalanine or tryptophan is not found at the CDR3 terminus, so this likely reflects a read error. The CDR3 loop is CAWSVGRGGYTV. CDR3 coding DNA: TGTGCCTGGAGTGTTGGCAGGGGTGGCTACACCGTC. V and J are TRBV30 and TRBJ1-2, with D tentatively TRBD1 (6 bases). V shed 0 bases and J shed 7 bases, with 9 bases lying between them. The CDR3 sequence is 12 residues long. Germline V gene data show CDR1 as GTSNPN and CDR2 as SVGIG (reference sequence).

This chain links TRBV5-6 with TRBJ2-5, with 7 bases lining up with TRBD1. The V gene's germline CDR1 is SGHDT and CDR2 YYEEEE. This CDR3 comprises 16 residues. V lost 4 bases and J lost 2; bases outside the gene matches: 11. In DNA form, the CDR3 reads TGTGCCAGCAGCGACGCACGGACAGGCCTTCAAGAGACCCAGTACTTC. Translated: CASSDARTGLQETQYF. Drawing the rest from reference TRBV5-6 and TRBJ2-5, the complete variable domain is DAGVTQSPTHLIKTRGQQVTLRCSPKSGHDTVSWYQQALGQGPQFIFQYYEEEERQRGNFPDRFSGHQFPNYSSELNVNALLLGDSALYLCASSDARTGLQETQYFGPGTRLLVL.

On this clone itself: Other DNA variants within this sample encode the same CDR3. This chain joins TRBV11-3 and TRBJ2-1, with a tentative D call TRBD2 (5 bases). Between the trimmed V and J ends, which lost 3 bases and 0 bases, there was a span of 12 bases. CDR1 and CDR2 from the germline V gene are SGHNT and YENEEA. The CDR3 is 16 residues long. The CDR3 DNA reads TGTGCCAGCAGCTTCTCGGGATCAAGCTCCTACAATGAGCAGTTCTTC. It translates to CASSFSGSSSYNEQFF.

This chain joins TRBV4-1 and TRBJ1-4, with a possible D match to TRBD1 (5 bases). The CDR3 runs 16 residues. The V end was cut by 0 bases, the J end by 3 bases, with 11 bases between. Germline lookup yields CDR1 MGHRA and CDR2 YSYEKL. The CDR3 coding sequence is TGCGCCAGCAGCCAAGATCTTACGGGACCTAATGAAAAACTGTTTTTT. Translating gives CASSQDLTGPNEKLFF.

The CDR3: CASSVGTGYEQYF. CDR3 in DNA: TGCGCCAGCAGCGTGGGGACAGGTTACGAGCAGTACTTC. The chain has TRBV5-1 and TRBJ2-7; 8 bases agree with TRBD1. The trim removed 4 bases at V and 4 bases at J, leaving 4 bases unmatched. From germline, CDR1 is SGHRS and CDR2 YFSETQ. This CDR3 comprises 13 residues.

Written as DNA, the CDR3 is TGTGCCTGGATGACAGGGAACACCGGGGAGCTGTTTTTT. Its protein is CAWMTGNTGELFF. The rearrangement links TRBV30 to TRBJ2-2; a weak D match, TRBD1 (6 bases). The CDR3 covers 13 residues. The germline V and J ends were trimmed by 4 bases and 1 base, with 7 bases remaining between them. Germline CDR1 reads GTSNPN; CDR2 reads SVGIG (reference sequence).

This chain's CDR3 is CASSLGGQGPWGGYTF. In DNA form, the CDR3 reads TGTGCCAGCAGCTTAGGGGGACAGGGACCTTGGGGAGGCTACACCTTC. The rearrangement links TRBV7-8 to TRBJ1-2, with 9 bases fitting TRBD1. Trimming at V came to 1 base and at J to 8 bases, leaving 11 bases not matched to a gene. Per germline, CDR1 SGHVS and CDR2 FQNEAQ. The CDR3 spans 16 residues.

This CDR3 is CASSPRELTVYEQYF. CDR3 nucleotides: TGTGCCAGCAGCCCTCGGGAGCTGACGGTCTACGAGCAGTACTTC. The V and J genes are TRBV7-9 and TRBJ2-7; TRBD2 might be the D (6 bases). V lost 5 bases, J lost 3 bases, and 17 bases lay in between. The CDR3 is made up of 15 amino acids. CDR1 is SEHNR and CDR2 is FQNEAQ in the germline V gene (reference sequence).

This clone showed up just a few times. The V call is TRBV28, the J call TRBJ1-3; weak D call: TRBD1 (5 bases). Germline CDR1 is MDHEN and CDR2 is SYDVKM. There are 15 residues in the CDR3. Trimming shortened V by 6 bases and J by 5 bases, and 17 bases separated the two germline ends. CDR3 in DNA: TGTGCCAGCAGGTCCCTGGGGGGGGAGCGAAACACCATATATTTT. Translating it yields CASRSLGGERNTIYF.

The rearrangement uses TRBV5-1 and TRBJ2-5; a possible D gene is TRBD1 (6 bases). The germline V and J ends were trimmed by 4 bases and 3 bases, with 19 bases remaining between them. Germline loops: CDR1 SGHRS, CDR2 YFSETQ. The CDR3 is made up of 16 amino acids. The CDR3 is CASSLNGQRPEETQYF. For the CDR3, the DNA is TGCGCCAGCAGCCTAAACGGACAGAGACCAGAAGAGACCCAGTACTTC.

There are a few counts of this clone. Here the CDR3 DNA reads TGCAGTGCTAGACAGACCTACGAGCAGTACTTC. Residues: CSARQTYEQYF. The genes are TRBV20-1 and TRBJ2-7, with no clear D. This CDR3 has 11 residues. Germline V gene data show CDR1 as DFQATT and CDR2 as SNEGSKA (reference sequence). The V end lost 2 bases, the J end lost 2 bases, and 4 bases lay between the germline ends.

CDR3 sequence reads: CAGRESSGNTIYF. The CDR3 region has the DNA TGTGCCGGAAGGGAGTCCTCTGGAAACACCATATATTTT. The chain joins TRBV30 to TRBJ1-3; unclear D gene. This CDR3 has 13 residues. Germline CDR1 and CDR2: GTSNPN and SVGIG (reference sequence). With 8 bases removed from V and 0 bases from J, the gap between germline ends came to 11 bases.